A single T cell receptor beta chain is shown here with its context. Its antigen is still unknown. The record originates from a study of shared clonotypes between healthy human individuals. Findings of the study overall: Larger richness was generally estimated for naive than memory subsets.

Germline-derived CDR1 and CDR2 are SGHAT and FQNNGV. The length of the CDR3 is 18 residues. V was clipped by 5 bases and J by 3 bases; unmatched bases: 10. It was CD45RO-negative cells, positively selected for CCR7, that made up naive CD8 cells, with terminally differentiated effector memory CD45RA+ cells excluded. Each subset's genomic DNA was split evenly across several immunoSEQ plates. The protocol was immunoSEQ multiplex PCR, while the TCRdb copy is restricted to in-frame clones and leaves out a portion. Here the sample spans about 2 million clones, 85% to 95% being singletons. The chain employs TRBV11-2 and TRBJ2-5; the match to TRBD2 covers 15 bases. Sequencing used naive CD8+ T cells sorted from blood. The receptor was isolated from a man aged 18 to 29 in good health. The CDR3 DNA follows: TGTGCCAGCAGCCCCCTTCCGGGACTAGCGGGGGGTAAAGAGACCCAGTACTTC. Translated, it gives CASSPLPGLAGGKETQYF.